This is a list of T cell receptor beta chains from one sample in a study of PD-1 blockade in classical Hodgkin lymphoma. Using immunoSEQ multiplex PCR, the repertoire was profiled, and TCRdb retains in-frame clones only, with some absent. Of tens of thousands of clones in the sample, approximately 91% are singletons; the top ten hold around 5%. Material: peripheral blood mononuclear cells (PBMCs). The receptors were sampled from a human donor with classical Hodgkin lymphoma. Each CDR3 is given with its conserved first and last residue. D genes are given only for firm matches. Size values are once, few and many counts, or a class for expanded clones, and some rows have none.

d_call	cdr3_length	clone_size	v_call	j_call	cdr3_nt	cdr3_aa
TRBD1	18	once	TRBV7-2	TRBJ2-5	TGTGCCAGCAGCTTAGCGGGTGGTCGGACAGGGGGCTGGGAGACCCAGTACTTC	CASSLAGGRTGGWETQYF
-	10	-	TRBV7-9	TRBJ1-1	TGTGCCAGCAGCTTAGGTGGGGCTTTCTTT	CASSLGGAFF
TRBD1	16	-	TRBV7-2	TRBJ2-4	TGTGCCAGCAGCCCACATTTTGGACAGGGTGGAAACATTCAGTACTTC	CASSPHFGQGGNIQYF
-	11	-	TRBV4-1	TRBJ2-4	TGCGCCAGCAGCTCCCGGGACTTTCAGTACTTC	CASSSRDFQYF
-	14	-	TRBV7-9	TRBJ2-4	TGTGCCAGCAGCTTAGCAGGGGCCAAAAACATTCAGTACTTC	CASSLAGAKNIQYF
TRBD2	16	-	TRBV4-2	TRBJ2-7	TGTGCCAGCAGCCCAGCTAGGACTAGCGGGAGACACGAGCAGTACTTC	CASSPARTSGRHEQYF
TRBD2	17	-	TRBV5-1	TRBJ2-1	TGCGCCAGCAGCTTGAGTCTGACGCTAGCGGACTACAATGAGCAGTTCTTC	CASSLSLTLADYNEQFF
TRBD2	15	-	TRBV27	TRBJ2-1	TGTGCCAGCAGGATAGCGGGAGGGCCCTACAATGAGCAGTTCTTC	CASRIAGGPYNEQFF
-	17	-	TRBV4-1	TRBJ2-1	TGCGCCAGCAGCCAAGGGTCTGGTCCGATGGGCTACAATGAGCAGTTCTTC	CASSQGSGPMGYNEQFF
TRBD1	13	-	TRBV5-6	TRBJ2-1	TGTGCCAGCAGCTTGACAGGGGGCAATGAGCAGTTCTTC	CASSLTGGNEQFF
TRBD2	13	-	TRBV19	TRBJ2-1	TGTGCCAGCACGCGGGAGCCTCAGGGTGAGCAGTTCTTC	CASTREPQGEQFF
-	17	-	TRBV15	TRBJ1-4	TGTGCCACCAGCAGACGTCCGGTCGTTGCAACTAATGAAAAACTGTTTTTT	CATSRRPVVATNEKLFF
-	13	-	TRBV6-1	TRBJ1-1	TGTGCCAGCAGTGAAGGGGCGAACACTGAAGCTTTCTTT	CASSEGANTEAFF
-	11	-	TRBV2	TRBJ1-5	TGTGCCAGCGCAAGGGATCAGCCCCAGCATTTT	CASARDQPQHF
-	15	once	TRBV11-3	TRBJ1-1	TGTGCCAGCAGCTTAGCGGGGCTTCTGAACACTGAAGCTTTCTTT	CASSLAGLLNTEAFF
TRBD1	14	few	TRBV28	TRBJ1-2	TGTGCCAGCAGTTTGGGACAGGGTAACTATGGCTACACCTTC	CASSLGQGNYGYTF
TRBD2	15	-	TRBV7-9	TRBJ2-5	TGTGCCAGCAGCTTAACGACGGGAGGGACAGAGACCCAGTACTTC	CASSLTTGGTETQYF
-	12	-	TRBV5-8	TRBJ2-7	TGTGCCAGCAGCAGGGGGGGGCCCGAGCAGTACTTC	CASSRGGPEQYF
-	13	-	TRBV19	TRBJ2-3	TGTGCCAGTACACTAGGATATACAGATACGCAGTATTTT	CASTLGYTDTQYF
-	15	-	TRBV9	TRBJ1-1	TGTGCCAGCAGCGTATATGGGGGAGCGGGGACTGAAGCTTTCTTT	CASSVYGGAGTEAFF
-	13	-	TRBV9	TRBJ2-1	TGTGCCAGCAGCGCAGTACTAGGGGTTGAGCAGTTCTTC	CASSAVLGVEQFF
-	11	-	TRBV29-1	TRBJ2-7	TGCAGCGTTGGCCACTACTACGAGCAGTACTTC	CSVGHYYEQYF
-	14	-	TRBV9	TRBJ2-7	TGTGCCAGCAGCGTAGAGTGGGACTCCTTTTTGGTGTACTTC	CASSVEWDSFLVYF
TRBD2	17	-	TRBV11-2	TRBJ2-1	TGTGCCAGCAGCCCCCGTCTTGGCAGCGGGAGGGCCAATGAGCAGTTCTTC	CASSPRLGSGRANEQFF
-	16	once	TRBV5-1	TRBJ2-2	TGCGCCAGCAGCTTGGGAACCGTGGTGGGAACCGGGGAGCTGTTTTTT	CASSLGTVVGTGELFF
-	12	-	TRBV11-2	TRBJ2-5	TGTGCCAGCAGGAGGTACCAAGAGACCCAGTACTTC	CASRRYQETQYF
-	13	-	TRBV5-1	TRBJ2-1	TGCGCCAGCAGTTCGCGACCCCCCGATGAGCAGTTCTTC	CASSSRPPDEQFF
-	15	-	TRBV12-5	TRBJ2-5	TGTGCTAGTGGTTTAGGGCAACACCTGCAAGAGACCCAGTACTTC	CASGLGQHLQETQYF
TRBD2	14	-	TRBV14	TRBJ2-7	TGTGCCAGCAGTTGGACTAGCGGATCCTACGAGCAGTACTTC	CASSWTSGSYEQYF
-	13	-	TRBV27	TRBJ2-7	TGTGCCAGCAAAGGGTACTCCGAGTACGAGCAGTACTTC	CASKGYSEYEQYF
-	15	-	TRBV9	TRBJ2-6	TGTGCCAGCAGCCCCAGGGGATCTGGGGCCAACGTCCTGACTTTC	CASSPRGSGANVLTF
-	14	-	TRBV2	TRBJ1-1	TGTGCCAGCAGTGGACAGCCTCTAAACACTGAAGCTTTCTTT	CASSGQPLNTEAFF
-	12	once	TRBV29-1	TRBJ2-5	TGCAGCGTTTCTGGGGGCATGGAGACCCAGTACTTC	CSVSGGMETQYF
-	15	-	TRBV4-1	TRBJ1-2	TGCGCCAGCAGCCAACCCCAGGGGTCCCGAGTTGGCTACACCTTC	CASSQPQGSRVGYTF
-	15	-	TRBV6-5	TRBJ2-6	TGTGCCAGCTTTAAGATCGGCTCTGGGGCCAACGTCCTGACTTTC	CASFKIGSGANVLTF
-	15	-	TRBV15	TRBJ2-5	TGTGCCACCAGCAGAGATGCCAGAAGCCAAGAGACCCAGTACTTC	CATSRDARSQETQYF
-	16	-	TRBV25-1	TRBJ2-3	TGTGCCAGCAGTGAATGGACTCCAGAGCAAGGAGATACGCAGTATTTT	CASSEWTPEQGDTQYF
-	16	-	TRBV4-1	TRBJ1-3	TGCGCCAGCAGCCAGGTCTACCAAAGCTCTGGAAACACCATATATTTT	CASSQVYQSSGNTIYF
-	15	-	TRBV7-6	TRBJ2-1	TGTGCCAGCAGCCCGGAGGAGGGGGCTAGGAATGAGCAGTTCTTC	CASSPEEGARNEQFF
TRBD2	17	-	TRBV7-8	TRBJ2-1	TGTGCCAGCAGCTTAGCGGGGACTAGCGGGAGGAGGAATGAGCAGTTCTTC	CASSLAGTSGRRNEQFF
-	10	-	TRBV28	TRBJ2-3	TGTGCCAGCAGCGATGATACGCAGTATTTT	CASSDDTQYF
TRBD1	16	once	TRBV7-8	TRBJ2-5	TGTGCCAGCAGCCTACCCGGGACAGCGGACCAAGAGACCCAGTACTTC	CASSLPGTADQETQYF
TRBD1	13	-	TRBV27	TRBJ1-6	TGTGCCAGCAGAGGAGGGGGCAGTTCACCCCTCCACTTT	CASRGGGSSPLHF
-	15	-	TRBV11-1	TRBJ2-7	TGTGCCAGCAGCCGGGACACCCGAGATAGATACGAGCAGTACTTC	CASSRDTRDRYEQYF
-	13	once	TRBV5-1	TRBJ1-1	TGCGCCAGCAGTCCTCAGGGGTACACTGAAGCTTTCTTT	CASSPQGYTEAFF
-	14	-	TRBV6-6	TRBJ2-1	TGTGCCAGCAGTTCCGGGGGCTCCTACAATGAGCAGTTCTTC	CASSSGGSYNEQFF
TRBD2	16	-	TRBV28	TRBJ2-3	TGTGCCAGCACTACAGGACTAGCGGGACTCACAGATACGCAGTATTTT	CASTTGLAGLTDTQYF
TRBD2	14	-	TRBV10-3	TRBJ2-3	TGTGCCATCAGTCCGGCGGGAGGGGGAGATACGCAGTATTTT	CAISPAGGGDTQYF
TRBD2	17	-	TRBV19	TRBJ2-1	TGTGCCAGTAGTATGGCCTCGGGACTAGCGGGTTACAATGAGCAGTTCTTC	CASSMASGLAGYNEQFF
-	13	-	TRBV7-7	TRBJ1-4	TGTGCTAGCAGCTTAGGATCTAATGAAAAACTGTTTTTT	CASSLGSNEKLFF
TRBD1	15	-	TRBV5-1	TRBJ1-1	TGCGCCAGCAGCCTGAGCGACAGGGCGGTGACTGAAGCTTTCTTT	CASSLSDRAVTEAFF
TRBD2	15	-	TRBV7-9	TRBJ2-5	TGTGCCAGCGGGGCACCGCTAGCGGGAGAGGAGACCCAGTACTTC	CASGAPLAGEETQYF
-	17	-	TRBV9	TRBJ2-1	TGTGCCAGCAGCGCCTCCGGGACTCAAGACCCCTACAATGAGCAGTTCTTC	CASSASGTQDPYNEQFF
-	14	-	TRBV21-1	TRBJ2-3	TGTGCCAGCAGCAGCGCAGGGGGCCCAGATACGCAGTATTTT	CASSSAGGPDTQYF
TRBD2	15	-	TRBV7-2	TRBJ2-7	TGTGCCAGCAGCCAAGAGACTAGCGGAGGCTACGAGCAGTACTTC	CASSQETSGGYEQYF
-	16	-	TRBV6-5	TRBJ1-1	TGTGCCAGCAGTTACTCGCTGGACAGACTGAACACTGAAGCTTTCTTT	CASSYSLDRLNTEAFF